What follows are 5 T cell receptor beta chains derived from one specimen sequenced in a study of identical twins. TCRdb passed the 5' RACE reads through MiXCR, listing each CDR3 protein once. Of some 790,000 distinct CDR3 sequences in the sample, 18% were seen once. The data were also submitted as part of a second study, on T cells expressing NK-cell markers.

The source material was PBMCs. Receptors originate from a woman aged 18-29 years in good health.

The chain recombines TRBV20-1 with TRBJ2-7, with a weak D call TRBD1 (5 bases). The CDR3 contains 14 residues. The V end was cut by 3 bases, the J end by 2 bases, with 14 bases between. In germline, CDR1 is DFQATT, CDR2 SNEGSKA (reference sequence). The CDR3 DNA reads TGCAGTGCTAGCGTCCCAGGGCGACCCTACGAGCAGTACTTC. It specifies CSASVPGRPYEQYF.

The gene calls are TRBV5-5 and TRBJ1-4, with D hard to call. V was shortened by 2 bases and J by 6 bases, with 8 bases between the two germline ends. The germline gives CDR1 SGHKS, CDR2 YYEKEE (reference sequence). CDR3 length equals 13 residues. The CDR3 DNA follows: TGTGCCAGCAGCTTCGGAGAATATGAAAAACTGTTTTTT. Encoded protein: CASSFGEYEKLFF.

This clonotype has more than one count but fewer than ten. The chain is built from TRBV6-1 and TRBJ2-3; perhaps TRBD2 as D (6 bases). V was shortened by 7 bases and J by 6 bases, with 17 bases between the two germline ends. The CDR3 extends over 14 amino acids. Per germline, CDR1 MNHNS and CDR2 SASEGT. Written as DNA, the CDR3 is TGTGCCAGCACCCGCCCGGGTGGGGGGGATACGCAGTATTTT. Protein product: CASTRPGGGDTQYF.

This clonotype showed up many times. The V gene is TRBV15, the J gene TRBJ1-6; a weak D match, TRBD1 (6 bases). This CDR3 region has 14 residues. Germline-derived CDR1 and CDR2 are LNHNV and YYDKDF (reference sequence). V gave up 5 bases and J gave up 11 bases, with 16 bases separating them. The CDR3 sequence: CATSGTGPRTPLHF. CDR3 DNA sequence: TGTGCCACCAGCGGAACAGGGCCGAGGACACCCCTCCACTTT.

The V call is TRBV10-3, the J call TRBJ2-7, with 9 nucleotides matching TRBD2. CDR1 and CDR2 (germline): ENHRY, SYGVKD. Trimming took 7 bases from V and 6 from J; bases not matched to a gene: 4. The CDR3 length is 12 residues. The CDR3 reads CAITGGGAEQYF. CDR3 DNA sequence: TGTGCCATCACCGGCGGGGGGGCCGAGCAGTACTTC.